Below, 8 T cell receptor beta chains from the same sample are listed, as sequenced in a study of CD4 T cells in relation to SARS-CoV-2 and coronaviruses. TCRdb's copy holds only in-frame clones and misses some; the assay was immunoSEQ multiplex PCR. The sample holds more than 20,000 clones, around 76% seen once. Unexposed donor CD4+ T cells date from about 2011-2018, before the COVID-19 pandemic. CD4+ T cells were isolated from the cells after around eleven days of culture. Antigen specificity for these receptors is unknown. Sequenced material: CD4+ T cells from PBMCs, cultured in vitro. The receptor source for this set is a human donor in good health.

The chain carries TRBV19 and TRBJ1-3, with 7 positions matching TRBD1. CDR1 LNHDA and CDR2 SQIVND come from the germline V gene (reference sequence). V trimming: 6 bases; J trimming: 3 bases; junction bases outside the gene matches: 11. The CDR3 loop spans 16 amino acids. The CDR3 region has the DNA TGTGCCAGTAGGCGATCGGGGACAGACATTGGAAACACCATATATTTT. Amino acids: CASRRSGTDIGNTIYF.

The chain has TRBV19 and TRBJ2-3, with D possibly matching TRBD1 (7 bases). CDR3 length: 13 residues. The germline gives CDR1 LNHDA, CDR2 SQIVND (reference sequence). Trimming removed 8 bases at V and 5 bases at J, with 14 bases between. CDR3 sequence (DNA): TGTGCCAGTCGCTCAGGGGGGATAGATACGCAGTATTTT. Protein product: CASRSGGIDTQYF.

This sequence joins TRBV5-4 and TRBJ2-3; 13 bases match TRBD2. Germline V gene sequence: CDR1 SGHNT, CDR2 YYREEE (reference sequence). Germline trimming cut 2 bases from V and 5 bases from J; bases unmatched to any gene: 5. CDR3 length: 16 residues. CDR3 in DNA: TGTGCCAGCAGCTTACAACTAGCGGGAGGGGGAGATACGCAGTATTTT. Its translation is CASSLQLAGGGDTQYF.

The count of this clone is one. The V and J genes are TRBV6-5 and TRBJ1-2; D possibly corresponds to TRBD1 (5 bases). V was pared by 1 base and J by 8 bases, with 8 bases between. Germline V gives CDR1 MNHEY, CDR2 SVGAGI. CDR3 length: 12 residues. The CDR3 loop reads CASSYYGGGYTF. As DNA, the CDR3 is TGTGCCAGCAGTTACTATGGGGGGGGCTACACCTTC.

V usage is TRBV5-4 and J usage is TRBJ2-7; either TRBD1 or TRBD2 may fit D (5 bases each). With 2 bases removed from V and 3 bases from J, the gap between germline ends came to 15 bases. The CDR3 loop spans 15 amino acids. In germline, CDR1 is SGHNT, CDR2 YYREEE (reference sequence). DNA for the CDR3: TGTGCCAGCAGCTTCGGACGGGGACGGGACTACGAGCAGTACTTC. This codes for CASSFGRGRDYEQYF.

The chain links TRBV19 to TRBJ2-1; D is uncertain. In germline, CDR1 is LNHDA, CDR2 SQIVND (reference sequence). This CDR3 comprises 15 residues. Trimming removed 3 bases at V and 2 bases at J, with 11 bases between. For the CDR3, the DNA is TGTGCCAGTAGTATGTCGGCAAGAACCTACAATGAGCAGTTCTTC. Amino acid sequence: CASSMSARTYNEQFF.

The chain is built from TRBV19 and TRBJ1-6; no clear D. Germline V gives CDR1 LNHDA, CDR2 SQIVND (reference sequence). The CDR3 contains 14 residues. The ends were cut back, 3 bases at V and 7 bases at J, with 10 bases in the middle. This CDR3 reads CASSIKTPNSPLHF. CDR3 coding DNA: TGTGCCAGTAGTATCAAAACGCCGAATTCACCCCTCCACTTT.

This chain connects TRBV4-1 to TRBJ2-2; tentatively, D is TRBD2 (6 bases). Trimming took off 2 bases at V and 5 bases at J, with 21 bases between the two ends. The germline V gene encodes CDR1 MGHRA and CDR2 YSYEKL. CDR3 length: 18 amino acids. CDR3 amino acids: CASSQLIKDRAGTGELFF. The CDR3 bases are TGCGCCAGCAGCCAACTAATAAAGGATAGGGCGGGGACCGGGGAGCTGTTTTTT.